The 4 T cell receptor beta chains in this list originate from one sample, sequenced in a study of identifying expanded T cells in peripheral blood. Assay: immunoSEQ multiplex PCR; the TCRdb copy retains only in-frame clones and omits some. The table records around 100,000 clones, 75% to 90% of them present only once. Sequencing was carried out using blood. The receptors stem from a person aged 18 to 69 in good health.

The J gene is TRBJ1-2, the V gene TRBV5-1; tentatively, D is TRBD1 (5 bases). The CDR3 covers 14 residues. Trimming left V 4 bases short and J 5 bases short, with 15 bases between. Germline CDR1 reads SGHRS; CDR2 reads YFSETQ. In nucleotides, the CDR3 is TGCGCCAGCAGCCTTTCGGCGGACACTTATGGCTACACCTTC. Protein: CASSLSADTYGYTF.

J is TRBJ2-7 and V is TRBV11-3; possible D gene TRBD2, 6 bases. With 3 bases removed from V and 4 bases from J, the gap between germline ends came to 13 bases. The germline CDR1 and CDR2 sequences are SGHNT and YENEEA. CDR3 length: 14 residues. The CDR3 reads CASSFPGSRYEQYF. The CDR3 DNA is TGTGCCAGCAGCTTCCCCGGGAGTAGATACGAGCAGTACTTC.

V is TRBV7-2 and J is TRBJ2-6; D is possibly TRBD1 (5 bases). The CDR3 extends over 15 amino acids. CDR1 is SGHTA and CDR2 is FQGNSA in the germline V gene. Trimming stripped 5 bases from V and 0 bases from J, with 8 bases between. For the CDR3, the DNA is TGTGCCAGCAGCCAAGACAGCTCTGGGGCCAACGTCCTGACTTTC. Translated: CASSQDSSGANVLTF.

This clone has more than one count but fewer than ten. V is TRBV10-3 and J is TRBJ1-1, with a tentative D call TRBD1 (5 bases). This CDR3 is built from 14 residues. The V end was cut by 6 bases, the J end by 7 bases, with 18 bases between. Germline V gene sequence: CDR1 ENHRY, CDR2 SYGVKD. This CDR3 reads CAISRTGEGGEAFF. The CDR3, as DNA: TGTGCCATCAGCCGGACGGGGGAAGGAGGTGAAGCTTTCTTT.